The 4 T cell receptor beta chains below come from one sample, sequenced in a study of CD8+CD57+ T cells in acquired aplastic anemia. Genomic DNA constituted the template upon which TCR beta VDJ and CDR3 profiling was performed. TCRdb re-analysed the reads in MiXCR, keeping a single row per CDR3 protein. Seen here are a few hundred thousand distinct CDR3 sequences, 45% to 65% observed once, and the top ten hold under 8.5%. What was sequenced was sorted CD4+, CD8+, or CD8+CD57+ T cells (not recorded which) from PBMCs. All receptors derive from a human donor with severe aplastic anemia or a healthy control (not recorded which).

V gene TRBV6-7 combines with J gene TRBJ1-2, with 10 bases matching TRBD1. TRBV6-7 is classed as an ORF, of uncertain function. Trimming at V came to 8 bases and at J to 7 bases, leaving 7 bases not matched to a gene. This CDR3 has 13 amino acids. The CDR3 sequence: CASGRDRGRGYTF. Written as DNA, the CDR3 is TGTGCCAGCGGCCGGGACAGGGGTCGTGGCTACACCTTC.

The chain joins TRBV24-1 to TRBJ1-2, with D perhaps TRBD1 (6 bases). This CDR3 contains 16 residues. V lost 2 bases to trimming and J lost 6 bases, with 18 bases between them. Germline values: CDR1 KGHDR, CDR2 SFDVKD. CDR3: CATSDYRRGGEDGYTF. Here the CDR3 DNA reads TGTGCCACCAGTGATTACCGTCGCGGGGGCGAGGATGGCTACACCTTC.

This rearrangement joins TRBV20-1 to TRBJ1-5, with D unclear. Trimming shortened V by 3 bases and J by 0 bases, and 9 bases separated the two germline ends. This CDR3 has 14 residues. From germline, CDR1 is DFQATT and CDR2 SNEGSKA (reference sequence). The CDR3 loop reads CSASYDNSNQPQHF. The CDR3 DNA reads as TGCAGTGCTAGCTACGACAATAGCAATCAGCCCCAGCATTTT.

The genes are TRBV6-4 and TRBJ2-3; TRBD2 matches at 10 bases. The ends lost 6 bases at V and 3 bases at J; junction bases unmatched: 6. Germline V gene data show CDR1 as MRHNA and CDR2 as SNTAGT. The CDR3 sequence is 15 residues long. Here the CDR3 reads CASSQLAGRTDTQYF. The CDR3 region has the DNA TGTGCCAGCAGCCAACTAGCGGGAAGGACAGATACGCAGTATTTT.